The clone carrying this T cell receptor (beta chain) was observed at least ten times. Germline V gene lookup returns CDR1 SEHNR and CDR2 FQNEAQ (reference sequence). The V end lost 1 base, the J end lost 2 bases, and 10 bases lay between the germline ends. This CDR3 contains 15 residues. Only in-frame clones appear in the TCRdb table, and some are missing; sequencing was by immunoSEQ multiplex PCR. The sample shows about 160,000 clones, roughly 84% of them seen only once. The sample belongs to a study of blood T cell repertoires in COVID-19. This rearrangement joins TRBV7-9 to TRBJ2-3; a possible D gene is TRBD1 (6 bases). This TCR was sampled from a woman in her fifties or sixties who had recovered from COVID-19. Sequenced material: PBMCs or T cells enriched from blood (not recorded which). The CDR3 sequence: CASSLGQAPTDTQYF. The CDR3 DNA follows: TGTGCCAGCAGCTTAGGACAGGCCCCCACAGATACGCAGTATTTT.